This T cell receptor (beta chain) was recorded in a study of T cell repertoires in cytomegalovirus infection. Study-wide background: Indications came from public TCR beta signatures; they pointed to CMV infection and to a matching HLA type.

The germline V gene has CDR1 MDHEN and CDR2 SYDVKM. V was clipped by 4 bases and J by 0 bases, with 7 bases between them. The CDR3 contains 14 residues. Study conclusions and caveats: HLA-C-restricted CMV clonotypes gave the most frequent clonotype in two of eight donors.

In the case of this clonotype: No antigen is known for it.

TCRdb fed the reads into MiXCR, producing one record per CDR3 protein. The data contain hundreds of thousands of distinct CDR3 sequences, roughly 15% of them seen just once; the ten biggest clones take up 9.5% to 15%. What was sequenced was PBMCs. This TCR came from a human donor in good health (CMV status not recorded). Some clones in this sample may be carry-over from other donors' samples. The chain is built from TRBV28 and TRBJ1-5; D call uncertain. The CDR3 DNA reads as TGTGCCAGCAGTTCTGTTCATAGCAATCAGCCCCAGCATTTT. Translation gives CASSSVHSNQPQHF.